Shown below are 29 T cell receptor beta chains from a single sample sequenced in a study of OX40 agonist ivuxolimab in advanced cancers. Using immunoSEQ multiplex PCR, the repertoire was profiled, and TCRdb retains in-frame clones only, with some absent. Among about 69,000 clones listed, about 80% were seen once. Specimen: CD4+ or CD8+ T cells sorted from blood, collected in a trial of the OX40 agonist ivuxolimab. These receptors were obtained from an adult with an advanced solid tumor such as melanoma, head and neck, liver or kidney cancer.

V gene TRBV30 combines with J gene TRBJ1-3; 8 nucleotides line up with TRBD1. The CDR3 runs 14 residues. After removal of 5 bases from V and 1 base from J, the junction contained 4 bases not matched to a gene. Germline V gene data show CDR1 as GTSNPN and CDR2 as SVGIG (reference sequence). The CDR3 spells CAWGRTGSGNTIYF. CDR3 nucleotide sequence: TGTGCCTGGGGAAGGACAGGGTCTGGAAACACCATATATTTT. Full variable domain (rest looked up from reference TRBV30 and TRBJ1-3): SQTIHQWPATLVQPVGSPLSLECTVEGTSNPNLYWYRQAAGRGLQLLFYSVGIGQISSEVPQNLSASRPQDRQFILSSKKLLLSDSGFYLCAWGRTGSGNTIYFGEGSWLTVV.

The J gene is TRBJ1-5, the V gene TRBV2; D gene ambiguous. CDR3 length: 15 residues. Germline-derived CDR1 and CDR2 are SNHLY and FYNNEI. The germline V and J ends were trimmed by 3 bases and 0 bases, with 9 bases remaining between them. CDR3 bases: TGTGCCAGCAGTGAGGGCAGGAATAGCAATCAGCCCCAGCATTTT. Encoded protein: CASSEGRNSNQPQHF.

V gene TRBV11-2 combines with J gene TRBJ2-2, with D uncertain. The CDR3 loop spans 13 amino acids. Between the trimmed V and J ends, which lost 4 bases and 7 bases, there was a span of 10 bases. Germline CDR1 reads SGHAT; CDR2 reads FQNNGV. The CDR3: CASSSIQFGELFF. The CDR3 DNA sequence: TGTGCCAGCAGCTCTATCCAGTTCGGGGAGCTGTTTTTT.

This clone showed up just once. This sequence joins TRBV7-2 and TRBJ2-5, with 15 positions matching TRBD2. Germline CDR1 is SGHTA and CDR2 is FQGNSA. V trimming: 5 bases; J trimming: 2 bases; junction bases outside the gene matches: 3. The CDR3 contains 16 residues. For the CDR3, the DNA is TGTGCCAGCAGCCTCGGACTAGCGGGGGGGCAAGAGACCCAGTACTTC. Its protein product is CASSLGLAGGQETQYF.

This chain uses TRBV4-1 with TRBJ2-3, with D perhaps TRBD2 (5 bases). V lost 1 base, J lost 5 bases, and 13 bases lay in between. CDR3 length equals 15 residues. CDR1 and CDR2 (germline): MGHRA, YSYEKL. The DNA of the CDR3 is TGCGCCAGCAGCCAAGTCCAGGCCGAGGGAGATACGCAGTATTTT. This encodes CASSQVQAEGDTQYF.

This clone was detected once. The J gene is TRBJ1-3, the V gene TRBV30; possibly TRBD1 for D (5 bases). The CDR3 has 14 amino acids. Trimming cost V 3 bases and J 0 bases, with 9 bases left between them. Germline CDR1 reads GTSNPN; CDR2 reads SVGIG (reference sequence). CDR3 protein: CAWSPGLSGNTIYF. CDR3 bases: TGTGCCTGGAGCCCAGGGCTCTCTGGAAACACCATATATTTT.

This clone was recorded a few times. The chain couples TRBV28 to TRBJ1-1; D may be TRBD1 (5 bases). This CDR3 spans 13 amino acids. CDR1 MDHEN and CDR2 SYDVKM come from the germline V gene. The ends were cut back, 8 bases at V and 4 bases at J, with 14 bases in the middle. The CDR3 region has the DNA TGTGCCAGCCAGGGTCGAGGGGCCACTGAAGCTTTCTTT. Its protein product is CASQGRGATEAFF.

This rearrangement joins TRBV6-1 to TRBJ2-5; TRBD2 matches at 12 bases. V was pared by 0 bases and J by 2 bases, with 1 base of the junction left unmatched. The CDR3 covers 16 residues. Germline assignment: CDR1 MNHNS and CDR2 SASEGT. The CDR3 here is CASSEALAGGQETQYF. CDR3 bases: TGTGCCAGCAGTGAAGCTCTAGCGGGAGGGCAAGAGACCCAGTACTTC.

The chain combines TRBV5-8 with TRBJ2-5; 8 bases align to TRBD1. CDR1 and CDR2 from the germline V gene are SGHTS and YDEGEE. After removal of 4 bases from V and 1 base from J, the junction contained 9 bases not matched to a gene. There are 16 residues in the CDR3. This chain's CDR3 is CASSLHSTGAQETQYF. DNA for the CDR3: TGTGCCAGCAGCCTTCACTCGACAGGGGCCCAAGAGACCCAGTACTTC.

This clone was counted once. This chain connects TRBV5-1 to TRBJ1-2; 7 positions match TRBD1. V dropped 4 bases and J dropped 6; count of bases not matched to a gene: 9. The CDR3 loop spans 14 amino acids. Germline-derived CDR1 and CDR2 are SGHRS and YFSETQ. The CDR3 here is CASSTRTGANGYTF. CDR3 nucleotides: TGCGCCAGCAGCACCCGGACAGGCGCCAATGGCTACACCTTC.

The chain joins TRBV29-1 to TRBJ2-7, with a weak D call TRBD1 (6 bases). The length of the CDR3 is 12 residues. The germline V gene encodes CDR1 SQVTM and CDR2 ANQGSEA. Trimming took 4 bases from V and 5 from J, leaving 12 bases between them. The CDR3 region has the DNA TGCAGCGTTGCCCTCAGGGGCAACGAGCAGTACTTC. Protein sequence: CSVALRGNEQYF.

The rearrangement links TRBV29-1 to TRBJ2-7; tentatively, D is TRBD1 or TRBD2 (5 bases each). Germline V gives CDR1 SQVTM, CDR2 ANQGSEA. Deletions cut 4 bases from V and 3 bases from J, with 16 bases between. The CDR3 consists of 14 residues. This CDR3 reads CSVVSGRRFYEQYF. The CDR3 DNA reads as TGCAGCGTTGTCTCGGGACGACGATTCTACGAGCAGTACTTC.

This clone was seen a single time. This chain connects TRBV10-1 to TRBJ2-5; 9 nucleotides align to TRBD2. The CDR3 contains 14 residues. J was trimmed by 4 bases and V by 6 bases; bases with no gene match: 6. Looked up from germline, CDR1 is WNHNN and CDR2 is SYGVQD (reference sequence). The CDR3 bases are TGCGCCAGCAGGGGGGGCGGGGGGGGAGAGACCCAGTACTTC. Amino acids: CASRGGGGGETQYF.

V and J are TRBV6-4 and TRBJ1-5; D unclear. The CDR3 has 15 residues. The V and J ends lost 4 bases and 0 bases respectively, with 10 bases between them. Germline loops: CDR1 MRHNA, CDR2 SNTAGT. CDR3 bases: TGTGCCAGCAGTGCGACGGCCCATAGCAATCAGCCCCAGCATTTT. Protein sequence: CASSATAHSNQPQHF.

V gene TRBV9 combines with J gene TRBJ2-1, with 14 bases that match TRBD2. From germline, CDR1 is SGDLS and CDR2 YYNGEE. The V gene end was trimmed by 0 bases and the J gene end by 6 bases; junction bases not matched to a gene: 2. The CDR3 loop spans 16 amino acids. The CDR3 is CASSVGGTSGSNEQFF. CDR3 sequence (DNA): TGTGCCAGCAGCGTAGGAGGGACTAGCGGGAGCAATGAGCAGTTCTTC. Using reference TRBV9 and TRBJ2-1 for the parts outside the CDR3, the full variable domain is DSGVTQTPKHLITATGQRVTLRCSPRSGDLSVYWYQQSLDQGLQFLIQYYNGEERAKGNILERFSAQQFPDLHSELNLSSLELGDSALYFCASSVGGTSGSNEQFFGPGTRLTVL.

The V and J genes are TRBV28 and TRBJ1-5, with D possibly TRBD1 on 5 matching bases. Trimming cost V 10 bases and J 7 bases, with 17 bases left between them. Per the germline V gene, CDR1 is MDHEN and CDR2 is SYDVKM. There are 13 residues in the CDR3. This chain's CDR3 is CATSGGGRQPQHF. Written as DNA, the CDR3 is TGTGCCACAAGCGGGGGAGGTCGACAGCCCCAGCATTTT.

This clone was counted only a few times. This chain links TRBV30 with TRBJ1-5, with D tentatively TRBD1 (5 bases). Trimming stripped 2 bases from V and 4 bases from J, with 15 bases between. Germline loops: CDR1 GTSNPN, CDR2 SVGIG (reference sequence). The CDR3 spans 15 residues. The DNA of the CDR3 is TGTGCCTGGAGTCCTAATGGGGCTGAGAATCAGCCCCAGCATTTT. This translates into CAWSPNGAENQPQHF.

The gene calls are TRBV6-6 and TRBJ1-1; TRBD1 is a possible D gene (5 bases). CDR1 MNHNY and CDR2 SVGAGI come from the germline V gene (reference sequence). The CDR3 totals 14 residues. Trimming shortened V by 6 bases and J by 2 bases, and 13 bases separated the two germline ends. CDR3 residues: CASRGRKVNTEAFF. DNA for the CDR3: TGTGCCAGCAGGGGACGAAAGGTAAACACTGAAGCTTTCTTT.

In this sample, this clone turned up once. The chain combines TRBV13 with TRBJ2-3, with TRBD2 as a possible D gene (7 bases). CDR3 length: 17 residues. Germline CDR1 PRHDT, CDR2 FYEKMQ (reference sequence). V shed 5 bases and J shed 1 base, with 19 bases lying between them. CDR3 protein: CASSPTGGGRGTDTQYF. In nucleotides, the CDR3 is TGTGCCAGCAGCCCCACTGGGGGGGGCCGAGGCACAGATACGCAGTATTTT. The full variable domain, completed using reference TRBV13 and TRBJ2-3, is AAGVIQSPRHLIKEKRETATLKCYPIPRHDTVYWYQQGPGQDPQFLISFYEKMQSDKGSIPDRFSAQQFSDYHSELNMSSLELGDSALYFCASSPTGGGRGTDTQYFGPGTRLTVL.

J is TRBJ2-5 and V is TRBV5-1, with 7 bases that match TRBD1. The CDR3 totals 14 residues. Germline lookup yields CDR1 SGHRS and CDR2 YFSETQ. Trimming took 5 bases from V and 5 from J; bases not matched to a gene: 9. The chain's CDR3 is CASRGQVQGETQYF. The CDR3 DNA reads as TGCGCCAGCAGAGGACAGGTCCAAGGGGAGACCCAGTACTTC. Using reference TRBV5-1 and TRBJ2-5 for the parts outside the CDR3, the full variable domain is KAGVTQTPRYLIKTRGQQVTLSCSPISGHRSVSWYQQTPGQGLQFLFEYFSETQRNKGNFPGRFSGRQFSNSRSEMNVSTLELGDSALYLCASRGQVQGETQYFGPGTRLLVL.

The rearrangement uses TRBV5-1 and TRBJ2-7; 13 bases are a match to TRBD2. Germline V gene data show CDR1 as SGHRS and CDR2 as YFSETQ. The CDR3 is 17 amino acids. The junction had 8 bases not matched to a gene; V was cut back by 2 bases and J by 3 bases. The CDR3 DNA reads TGCGCCAGCAGCTTAGGTGGACTAGCGGGAGAAGACTACGAGCAGTACTTC. This gives the protein CASSLGGLAGEDYEQYF.

V is TRBV7-3 and J is TRBJ1-1; a possible D gene is TRBD1 (6 bases). Trimming removed 5 bases from V and 4 bases from J, with 11 bases in between. CDR3 length equals 13 residues. Germline loops: CDR1 SGHTA, CDR2 FQGTGA. In nucleotides, the CDR3 is TGTGCCAGCAGCAGTACAGGGAGCACTGAAGCTTTCTTT. It is translated as CASSSTGSTEAFF.

The J gene is TRBJ2-3, the V gene TRBV9, with 9 bases fitting TRBD1. V trimming: 0 bases; J trimming: 2 bases; junction bases outside the gene matches: 4. The CDR3 is made up of 16 amino acids. Germline CDR1 reads SGDLS; CDR2 reads YYNGEE. The CDR3 sequence: CASSVGGTGFTDTQYF. Here the CDR3 DNA reads TGTGCCAGCAGCGTAGGCGGGACAGGGTTCACAGATACGCAGTATTTT.

This rearrangement joins TRBV11-2 to TRBJ1-2; maybe TRBD1 (5 bases). The germline gives CDR1 SGHAT, CDR2 FQNNGV. V lost 5 bases and J lost 3, with 10 bases in between. The CDR3 runs to 13 residues. The chain's CDR3 is CASSPDSDYGYTF. The CDR3 region has the DNA TGTGCCAGCAGCCCTGACAGCGACTATGGCTACACCTTC.

The V call is TRBV7-2, the J call TRBJ2-5, with 8 bases fitting TRBD1. CDR3 size: 15 residues. J lost 5 bases, V lost 1 base, and 6 bases had no gene match. Germline V CDR1 and CDR2: SGHTA, FQGNSA. The CDR3, as DNA: TGTGCCAGCAGCTTAGGACAGGGGAATACGGAGACCCAGTACTTC. Translation: CASSLGQGNTETQYF.

This chain uses TRBV12-5 with TRBJ2-3, with 13 bases that match TRBD2. From germline, CDR1 is LGHNT and CDR2 FRNRAP. This CDR3 region has 17 residues. J lost 2 bases, V lost 1 base, and 3 bases had no gene match. CDR3 DNA sequence: TGTGCTAGTGGTTTGGGACTAGCGGGGGGCCACACAGATACGCAGTATTTT. Translation: CASGLGLAGGHTDTQYF.

The chain combines TRBV5-1 with TRBJ2-3; TRBD2 matches at 9 bases. The CDR3 runs 15 residues. Looked up from germline, CDR1 is SGHRS and CDR2 is YFSETQ. Germline trimming cut 4 bases from V and 4 bases from J; bases unmatched to any gene: 7. The CDR3 loop reads CASSGTSSGPDTQYF. The CDR3 DNA reads as TGCGCCAGCAGCGGGACTAGCTCTGGGCCAGATACGCAGTATTTT. Together with reference TRBV5-1 and TRBJ2-3, the CDR3 gives the full variable domain: KAGVTQTPRYLIKTRGQQVTLSCSPISGHRSVSWYQQTPGQGLQFLFEYFSETQRNKGNFPGRFSGRQFSNSRSEMNVSTLELGDSALYLCASSGTSSGPDTQYFGPGTRLTVL.

As concerns this clone: Compared with germline, one end of the junction differs, possibly owing to a read error. The chain has TRBV29-1 and TRBJ2-2; 11 nucleotides align to TRBD1. The germline CDR1 and CDR2 sequences are SQVTM and ANQGSEA. The CDR3 contains 14 residues. DNA of the CDR3: TGCAGCGGTCGGACAGGGGGCTTAGTCGGGGAGCTGCTTTTT. The encoded protein is CSGRTGGLVGELLF.

This clone has just one count. V gene TRBV6-1 combines with J gene TRBJ2-5, with D perhaps TRBD1 (5 bases). Germline V lookup: CDR1 MNHNS, CDR2 SASEGT. CDR3 length equals 13 residues. Deletions cut 10 bases from V and 3 bases from J, with 15 bases between. CDR3 region: CATNRRLEETQYF. CDR3 DNA sequence: TGTGCCACGAACAGGCGCTTAGAAGAGACCCAGTACTTC.